The source of this TCR beta chain is a study of OX40 agonist ivuxolimab in advanced cancers. Study-wide context: Three individuals attained partial responses, comprising one hepatocellular carcinoma case and two cutaneous melanoma cases. General study results and limits: Low clonal expansion, among the lowest seen, marked partial responders at 0.1-3.0 mg/kg. Certain nonresponders additionally had low normalized T-cell clonal expansion. Average numbers of expanded clones were greater in CD8+ T cells than in CD4+.

Libraries were prepared by immunoSEQ multiplex PCR; TCRdb keeps only in-frame clonotypes and omits some of them. The data show about 61,000 clones, 86% seen once. Turning to this clone: What it recognizes is unknown.

The CDR3 sequence is 14 residues long. Germline CDR1 is SGHRS and CDR2 is YFSETQ. V lost 6 bases, J lost 6 bases, and 16 bases lay in between. This specimen was CD4+ or CD8+ T cells sorted from blood, taken in a trial of the OX40 agonist ivuxolimab. This clonotype was obtained from an adult with an advanced solid tumor such as melanoma, head and neck, liver or kidney cancer. This chain links TRBV5-1 with TRBJ2-1; TRBD2 is a possible D gene (6 bases). The CDR3 bases are TGCGCCAGCAATCGGAGGGCGGAGGCCAATGAGCAGTTCTTC. Translating gives CASNRRAEANEQFF.